This T cell receptor beta chain was captured by sequencing in a study of T-cell reconstitution after alpha-beta-depleted transplantation in children. Regarding the study as a whole: By one year post-transplant, T-cell counts and diversity largely arose from T cells that were newly produced. Reported findings indicate that, about two months after transplant, alpha-beta T cells came from several hundred expanded clones, which were derived from non-depleted graft cells.

This clonotype has a count of ten or more. The antigen remains undetermined. This CDR3 region has 12 residues. The ends were cut back, 2 bases at V and 4 bases at J, with 6 bases in the middle. Germline V gene data show CDR1 as SGHDN and CDR2 as FVKESK. This sample's TCRbeta library carried unique molecular identifier barcodes. MiXCR, run by TCRdb on the PCR reads, gives a single entry per CDR3 protein. The sample lists a few hundred thousand distinct CDR3 sequences; roughly 7% were seen once. The rearrangement links TRBV14 to TRBJ2-7; D call uncertain. The specimen was PBMCs, collected before TCRalphabeta/CD19-depleted stem cell transplant. The source is a boy aged 2 to 9 with acute lymphoblastic leukemia, due to receive a stem cell transplant. The DNA for the CDR3 is TGTGCCAGCAGCCAAATTCCTTACGAGCAGTACTTC. Its translation: CASSQIPYEQYF.